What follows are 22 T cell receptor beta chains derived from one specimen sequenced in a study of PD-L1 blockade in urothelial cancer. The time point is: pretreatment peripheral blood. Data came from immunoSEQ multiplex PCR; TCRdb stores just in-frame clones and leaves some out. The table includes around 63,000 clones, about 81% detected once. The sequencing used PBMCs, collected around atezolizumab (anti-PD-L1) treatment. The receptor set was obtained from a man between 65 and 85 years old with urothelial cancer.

The CDR3, as DNA: TGTGCCAGCAGTTCCTTGGGCCCCGGGGGGACAGATACGCAGTATTTT. Translated: CASSSLGPGGTDTQYF. This chain links TRBV6-5 with TRBJ2-3, with 7 bases fitting TRBD2. The V gene's germline CDR1 is MNHEY and CDR2 SVGAGI. Trimming cost V 4 bases and J 3 bases; bases outside gene matches: 10. CDR3 length: 16 residues.

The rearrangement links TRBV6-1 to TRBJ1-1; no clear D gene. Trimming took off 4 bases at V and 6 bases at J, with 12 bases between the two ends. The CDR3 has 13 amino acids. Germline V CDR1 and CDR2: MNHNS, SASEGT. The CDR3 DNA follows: TGTGCCAGCAGTGGATCGAACACCGCTGAAGCTTTCTTT. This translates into CASSGSNTAEAFF.

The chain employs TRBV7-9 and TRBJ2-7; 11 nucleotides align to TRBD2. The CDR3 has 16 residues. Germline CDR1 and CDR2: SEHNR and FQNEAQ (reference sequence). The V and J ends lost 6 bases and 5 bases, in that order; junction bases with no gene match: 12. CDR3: CASSESLAGGVDEQYF. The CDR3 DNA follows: TGTGCCAGCAGTGAGTCCCTAGCGGGAGGCGTCGACGAGCAGTACTTC.

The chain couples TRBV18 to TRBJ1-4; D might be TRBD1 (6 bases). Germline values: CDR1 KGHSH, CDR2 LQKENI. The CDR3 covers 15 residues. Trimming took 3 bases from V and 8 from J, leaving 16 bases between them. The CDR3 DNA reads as TGTGCCAGCTCACCCACAGTCAGGGGTGGGGAAAAACTGTTTTTT. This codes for CASSPTVRGGEKLFF.

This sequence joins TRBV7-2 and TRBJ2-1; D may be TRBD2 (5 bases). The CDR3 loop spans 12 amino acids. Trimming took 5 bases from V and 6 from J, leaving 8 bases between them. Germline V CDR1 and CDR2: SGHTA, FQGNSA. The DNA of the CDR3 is TGTGCCAGCAGCAAGCGGATCAATGAGCAGTTCTTC. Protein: CASSKRINEQFF.

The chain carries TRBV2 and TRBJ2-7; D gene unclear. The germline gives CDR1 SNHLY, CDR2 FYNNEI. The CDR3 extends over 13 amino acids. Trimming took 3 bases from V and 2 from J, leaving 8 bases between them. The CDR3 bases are TGTGCCAGCAGTGAGGGCAGCACCTACGAGCAGTACTTC. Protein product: CASSEGSTYEQYF. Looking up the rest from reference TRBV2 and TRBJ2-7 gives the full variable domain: EPEVTQTPSHQVTQMGQEVILRCVPISNHLYFYWYRQILGQKVEFLVSFYNNEISEKSEIFDDQFSVERPDGSNFTLKIRSTKLEDSAMYFCASSEGSTYEQYFGPGTRLTVT.

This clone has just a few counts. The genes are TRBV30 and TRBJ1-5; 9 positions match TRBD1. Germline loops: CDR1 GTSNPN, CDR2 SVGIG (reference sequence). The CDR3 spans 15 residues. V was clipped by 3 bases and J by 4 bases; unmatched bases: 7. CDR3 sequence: CAWSLAGTGNQPQHF. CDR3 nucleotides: TGTGCCTGGAGCCTCGCCGGGACAGGGAATCAGCCCCAGCATTTT.

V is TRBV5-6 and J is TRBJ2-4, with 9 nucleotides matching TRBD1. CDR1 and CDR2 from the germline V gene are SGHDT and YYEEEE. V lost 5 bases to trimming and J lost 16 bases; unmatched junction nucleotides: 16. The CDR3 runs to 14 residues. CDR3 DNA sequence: TGTGCCAGCAGTTGGGGGAGGGGACAGGGTAACTTATACTTC. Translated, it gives CASSWGRGQGNLYF.

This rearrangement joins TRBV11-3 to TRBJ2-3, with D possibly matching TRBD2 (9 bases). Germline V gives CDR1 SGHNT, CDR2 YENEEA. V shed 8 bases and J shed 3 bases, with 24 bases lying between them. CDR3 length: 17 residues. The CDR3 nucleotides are TGTGCCAGCGGGACTCCAGGGGGCGGGAGGGGTACAGATACGCAGTATTTT. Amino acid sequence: CASGTPGGGRGTDTQYF.

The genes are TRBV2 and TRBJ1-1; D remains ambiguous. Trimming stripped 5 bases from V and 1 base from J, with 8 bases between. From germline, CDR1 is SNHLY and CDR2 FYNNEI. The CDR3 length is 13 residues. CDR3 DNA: TGTGCCAGCAGTCTGAGAAGGAACACTGAAGCTTTCTTT. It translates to CASSLRRNTEAFF.

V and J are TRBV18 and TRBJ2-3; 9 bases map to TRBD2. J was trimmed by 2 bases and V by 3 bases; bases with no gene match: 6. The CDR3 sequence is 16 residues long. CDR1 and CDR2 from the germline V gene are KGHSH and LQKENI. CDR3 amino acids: CASSPLAGTATDTQYF. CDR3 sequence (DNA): TGTGCCAGCTCACCTCTAGCGGGAACTGCCACAGATACGCAGTATTTT. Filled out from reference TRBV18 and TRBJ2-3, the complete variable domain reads NAGVMQNPRHLVRRRGQEARLRCSPMKGHSHVYWYRQLPEEGLKFMVYLQKENIIDESGMPKERFSAEFPKEGPSILRIQQVVRGDSAAYFCASSPLAGTATDTQYFGPGTRLTVL.

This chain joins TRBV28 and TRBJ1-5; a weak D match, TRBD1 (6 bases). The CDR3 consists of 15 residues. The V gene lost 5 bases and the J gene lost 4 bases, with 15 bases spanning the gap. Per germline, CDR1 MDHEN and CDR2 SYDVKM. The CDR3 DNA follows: TGTGCCAGCAGTCATATCCGGACAGCTAATCAGCCCCAGCATTTT. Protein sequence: CASSHIRTANQPQHF.

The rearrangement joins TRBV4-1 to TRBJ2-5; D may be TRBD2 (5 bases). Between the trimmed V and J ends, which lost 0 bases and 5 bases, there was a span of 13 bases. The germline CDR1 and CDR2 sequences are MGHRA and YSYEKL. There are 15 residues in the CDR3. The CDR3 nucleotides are TGCGCCAGCAGCCAAGAAAGAGCGTCGGGGGAGACCCAGTACTTC. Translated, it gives CASSQERASGETQYF.

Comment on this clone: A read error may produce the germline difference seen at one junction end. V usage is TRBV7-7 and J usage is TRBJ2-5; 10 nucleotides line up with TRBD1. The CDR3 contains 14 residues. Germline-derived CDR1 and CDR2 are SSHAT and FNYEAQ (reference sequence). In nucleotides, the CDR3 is TGTGCTAGCAGGGGGACAGGGGAGGCGGAGACCCAGTACTTC. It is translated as CASRGTGEAETQYF.

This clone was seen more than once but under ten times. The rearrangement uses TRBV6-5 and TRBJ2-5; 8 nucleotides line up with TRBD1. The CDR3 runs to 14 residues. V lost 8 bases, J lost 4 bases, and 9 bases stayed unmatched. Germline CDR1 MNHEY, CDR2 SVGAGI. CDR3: CASGFTGGGETQYF. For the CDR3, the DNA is TGTGCCAGCGGATTTACAGGGGGAGGAGAGACCCAGTACTTC.

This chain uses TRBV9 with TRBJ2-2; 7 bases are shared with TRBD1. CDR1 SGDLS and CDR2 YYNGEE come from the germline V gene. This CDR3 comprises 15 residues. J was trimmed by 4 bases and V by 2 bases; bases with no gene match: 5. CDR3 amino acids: CASSVRAGGTGELFF. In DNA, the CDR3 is TGTGCCAGCAGCGTTCGGGCAGGGGGCACCGGGGAGCTGTTTTTT.

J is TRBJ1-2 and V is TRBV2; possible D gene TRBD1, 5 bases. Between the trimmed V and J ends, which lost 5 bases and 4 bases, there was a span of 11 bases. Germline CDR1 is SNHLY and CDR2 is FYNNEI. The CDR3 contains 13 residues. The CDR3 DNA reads TGTGCCAGCAGTTTTGACAGCACCTATGGCTACACCTTC. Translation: CASSFDSTYGYTF.

CDR3 coding DNA: TGTGCCAGCAGCGCTCGGGGGGGTGGCTCATACGAGCAGTACTTC. Translated, it gives CASSARGGGSYEQYF. The V and J genes are TRBV7-2 and TRBJ2-7, with 8 bases identical to TRBD2. V lost 5 bases to trimming and J lost 4 bases; unmatched junction nucleotides: 10. This CDR3 is 15 amino acids long. CDR1 is SGHTA, CDR2 FQGNSA, per germline.

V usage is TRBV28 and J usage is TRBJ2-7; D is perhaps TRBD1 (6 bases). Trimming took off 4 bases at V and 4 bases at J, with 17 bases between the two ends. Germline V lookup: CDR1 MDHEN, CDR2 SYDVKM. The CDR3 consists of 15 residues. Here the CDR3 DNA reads TGTGCCAGCAGTTCAATCCGACAGGTCGGGTACGAGCAGTACTTC. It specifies CASSSIRQVGYEQYF.

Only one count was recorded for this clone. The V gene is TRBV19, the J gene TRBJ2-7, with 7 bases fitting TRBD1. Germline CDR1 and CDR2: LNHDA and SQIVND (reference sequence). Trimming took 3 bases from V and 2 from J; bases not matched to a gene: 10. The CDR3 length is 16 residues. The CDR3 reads CASSIGSRGRPYEQYF. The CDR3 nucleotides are TGTGCCAGTAGTATTGGGAGTAGGGGGCGACCCTACGAGCAGTACTTC.

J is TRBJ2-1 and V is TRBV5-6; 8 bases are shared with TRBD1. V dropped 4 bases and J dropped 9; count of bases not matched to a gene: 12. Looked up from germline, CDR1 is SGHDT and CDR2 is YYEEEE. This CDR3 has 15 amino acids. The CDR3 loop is CASSPDREGDGEQFF. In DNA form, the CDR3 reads TGTGCCAGCAGCCCGGACAGGGAAGGGGACGGTGAGCAGTTCTTC.

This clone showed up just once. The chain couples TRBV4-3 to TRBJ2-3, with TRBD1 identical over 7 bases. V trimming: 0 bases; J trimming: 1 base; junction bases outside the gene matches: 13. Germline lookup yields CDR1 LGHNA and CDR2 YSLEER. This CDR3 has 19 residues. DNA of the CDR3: TGCGCCAGCAGCCAAGATCTCCCCGCCTACAGGGGCCGCACAGATACGCAGTATTTT. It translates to CASSQDLPAYRGRTDTQYF.